The sequence of this TCR beta chain was determined in a study of blood T cell repertoires in COVID-19. Background on the study: Acute-phase and convalescent COVID-19 samples originated in the United States, Italy and Spain. PBMCs, B-cell-depleted T cells, or T cells were the source of the cDNA or gDNA that made up the material.

The CDR3 runs to 12 residues. V lost 6 bases to trimming and J lost 4 bases, with 8 bases between them. Germline V gene lookup returns CDR1 MNHEY and CDR2 SVGAGI. Study processing details: Amplified reference gene primers provided the basis for estimating nucleated cell counts. Method: immunoSEQ multiplex PCR; TCRdb's copy keeps in-frame clones and lacks some. That table furnishes V, J and clone size, whereas the DNA furnished D and trimming. Of 72,000 or so clones in the sample, around nine tenths were seen once. The clonotype was recovered from a woman aged 55 to 70 with acute or convalescent COVID-19. The V gene is TRBV6-5, the J gene TRBJ2-3, with D unclear. The sample was peripheral blood. CDR3 region: CASSTEADTQYF. The CDR3 coding sequence is TGTGCCAGCAGCACAGAAGCAGATACGCAGTATTTT.